What follows is one TCR beta chain and its context. Its target is not known. These data are taken from a study of T cell responses to AZD1222 COVID-19 vaccine. General study findings and limits: Donors, mostly white British, included more females; clonal diversity was possibly underestimated. Vaccine-associated CD4 TCRs ranged over spike, dominating at 160-218 and 743-854. Variant regions that are unmutated are reportedly the target of nearly half of spike-specific TCRs.

Trimming took off 2 bases at V and 0 bases at J, with 8 bases between the two ends. This CDR3 spans 14 amino acids. The germline CDR1 and CDR2 sequences are MNHEY and SMNVEV (reference sequence). The protocol was immunoSEQ multiplex PCR, while the TCRdb copy is restricted to in-frame clones and leaves out a portion. The table shows about 100,000 clones, with 85% to 95% occurring only once. The material sequenced was peripheral blood, taken on day 0 of AZD1222 vaccination. The TCR sequence derives from an adult in good health. This chain joins TRBV27 and TRBJ2-7, with D unresolved. The CDR3 is CASSLDRSSYEQYF. Here the CDR3 DNA reads TGTGCCAGCAGTTTAGATAGGAGCTCCTACGAGCAGTACTTC.